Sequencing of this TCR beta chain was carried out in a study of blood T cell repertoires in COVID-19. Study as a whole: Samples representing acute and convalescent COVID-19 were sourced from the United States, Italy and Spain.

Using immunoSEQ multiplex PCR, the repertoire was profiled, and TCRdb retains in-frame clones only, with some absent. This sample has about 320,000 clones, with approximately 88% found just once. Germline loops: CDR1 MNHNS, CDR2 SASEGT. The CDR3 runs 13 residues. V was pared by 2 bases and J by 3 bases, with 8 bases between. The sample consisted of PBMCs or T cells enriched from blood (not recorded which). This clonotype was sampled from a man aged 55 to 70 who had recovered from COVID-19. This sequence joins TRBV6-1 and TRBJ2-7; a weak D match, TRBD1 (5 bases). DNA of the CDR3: TGTGCCAGCAGTGAACGACAGAGCTACGAGCAGTACTTC. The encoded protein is CASSERQSYEQYF.